This T cell receptor beta chain was recorded in a study of blood T cell repertoires in COVID-19. About the research overall: From the United States, Italy and Spain came samples of acute and convalescent COVID-19. PBMCs, B-cell-depleted T cells, or T cells were the source of the cDNA or gDNA that made up the material.

The CDR3 has 15 amino acids. Per the germline V gene, CDR1 is SGHAT and CDR2 is FQNNGV. J was trimmed by 2 bases and V by 1 base; bases with no gene match: 3. Original analysis: Scientists estimated how many nucleated cells there were by amplifying reference gene primers. The table came from immunoSEQ multiplex PCR; TCRdb's copy has only in-frame clones and leaves some out. The V and J calls and clone size were taken over from that table, and D and trimming were inferred from the DNA. The repertoire includes about 300,000 clones, roughly 85% of them detected once, and roughly a tenth sits in the top ten.

The source material was peripheral blood. The chain uses TRBV11-2 and TRBJ2-7; the match to TRBD2 covers 9 bases. The TCR was taken from a woman aged 45-60 years who had recovered from COVID-19. CDR3 sequence reads: CASSLGASGTYEQYF. DNA for the CDR3: TGTGCCAGCAGCTTAGGAGCTAGCGGGACCTACGAGCAGTACTTC.